The rows below give T cell receptor beta chains drawn from one sample of a study of blood T cells in healthy people across ages. Each CDR3 protein gets one entry after TCRdb re-called the 5' RACE reads with MiXCR. Of 1.5 million to 2 million distinct CDR3 sequences listed, 35% to 50% are singletons. What was sequenced was blood. The receptors derive from a human donor in good health. CDR3s include the opening cysteine and the closing phenylalanine or tryptophan.

TRBV12-3/TRBV12-4	CASKMGSGDRQETQYF
TRBV12-3/TRBV12-4	CASSKPTGGSYEQYF
TRBV7-2	CASSGGVFYGYTF
TRBV20-1	CSARDPQGPAGWVQYF
TRBV20-1	CSAGPNGTDTQYF
TRBV7-9	CASSYRESTVELFF
TRBV7-9	CASSLVNSGNYGYTF
TRBV20-1	CSAPRTPGVFSPYEQYF
TRBV24-1	CATSDSGLRGTDTQYF
TRBV2	CASSELTGPLYGYTF
TRBV6-5	CASSYLGSGYEQYF
TRBV27	CATGGASTEAFF
TRBV28	CASSINRDTQYF
TRBV4-2	CASSQDRGQGAETYNSPLHF
TRBV4-2	CASSLMTGVTSGANVPTF
TRBV7-8	CASSLAIGTGGWLSGNTIYF
TRBV24-1	CATSGGLSTEAFF
TRBV24-1	CATSDTIDTQYF
TRBV9	CASSPSGLAGTDTQYF
TRBV5-1	CASSLGNYGGLYNEQFF
TRBV27	CASSLEGQRNYEQYF
TRBV4-3	CASSQESGYEQYF
TRBV6-5	CASSYSYGGSDPLYEQYF
TRBV7-2	CASSLGGTANQETQYF
TRBV7-3	CASSLGGMASPLHF
TRBV20-1	CSARDRRENYGYTF
TRBV6-5	CASSYFPKATRNYGYTF
TRBV27	CASRVDRVDEKLFF
TRBV5-4	CASRRGLAVEQFF
TRBV6-5	CASSWTGTYGYTF
TRBV2	CASSVTDLNTGELFF
TRBV3-1	CASSRLAGGSSYEQYF
TRBV5-1	CASSLAGIPDTQYF
TRBV5-1	CASSLLPTGDTEAFF
TRBV29-1	CSVGAGEKLFF
TRBV6-5	CASSYSYQGTQPQHF
TRBV6-5	CASSSLTQGVLYGYTF
TRBV12-3/TRBV12-4	CASSFWRGGTDTQYF
TRBV6-5	CASSYSSGGPEETQYF
TRBV20-1	CSATKSGGEQYF
TRBV30	CAWSVWGQGDYGYTF
TRBV20-1	CSVTGLAVQETQYF
TRBV12-3/TRBV12-4	CAIGGLQSTDTQYF
TRBV7-9	CASSRQQGTYGYTF
TRBV18	CASSAGTASLIYGYTF
TRBV4-2	CASSISRGGGHLNEQFF
TRBV28	CASSFAGSSQPQHF
TRBV15	CATGQSHDEQYF
TRBV29-1	CSIEVVAAHSNYGYTF
TRBV10-3	CAISGQQAGVQHEQFF
TRBV11-1	CASSLGVTREREQYF
TRBV7-2	CASSGFPPGQNTGELFF